Listed below are T cell receptor beta chains from one sample, sequenced in a study of PD-1 blockade in classical Hodgkin lymphoma. Sequencing was performed with immunoSEQ multiplex PCR; in TCRdb, only in-frame clones are kept and a portion is missing. The data show around 70,000 clones, with 71% seen just once and approximately 9.9% held by the top ten. This specimen was peripheral blood mononuclear cells (PBMCs), taken before the second cycle of nivolumab. These receptors were collected from a human donor with classical Hodgkin lymphoma. The CDR3 runs from the conserved cysteine through the conserved F or W. A D gene is named only where the DNA matches it firmly. For some rows the clone size is stated as once, few or many, or as a class when expanded; others skip it.

. | TRBJ1-2 | TRBV5-6 | . | CASRPDNLGYGYTF | TGTGCCAGCAGACCGGACAACCTCGGCTATGGCTACACCTTC
. | TRBJ1-1 | TRBV19 | . | CASSIQGRVNTEAFF | TGTGCCAGTAGTATACAGGGGAGGGTGAACACTGAAGCTTTCTTT
. | TRBJ1-2 | TRBV9 | . | CASSAPRGFEGYTF | TGTGCCAGCAGCGCCCCCCGGGGTTTTGAGGGCTACACCTTC
TRBD2 | TRBJ2-7 | TRBV7-2 | once | CASSIPTSGVDEQYF | TGTGCCAGCAGCATACCGACTAGCGGGGTTGACGAGCAGTACTTC
. | TRBJ1-2 | TRBV30 | . | CAWSVGSQQAGYGYTF | TGTGCCTGGAGTGTAGGCTCTCAGCAGGCAGGCTATGGCTACACCTTC
TRBD2 | TRBJ2-6 | TRBV11-2 | . | CASSTGLAGIGANVLTF | TGTGCCAGCAGCACCGGACTAGCGGGGATTGGGGCCAACGTCCTGACTTTC
. | TRBJ2-3 | TRBV12-2 | . | CASRLGRGKSTDTQYF | TGTGCAAGTCGCTTAGGACGGGGTAAGAGCACAGATACGCAGTATTTT
. | TRBJ2-7 | TRBV15 | . | CATSRDTAEQYF | TGTGCCACCAGCAGAGATACCGCCGAGCAGTACTTC
. | TRBJ2-7 | TRBV28 | . | CASSGPLEGEQYF | TGTGCCAGCAGTGGTCCCCTGGAGGGAGAGCAGTACTTC
. | TRBJ2-5 | TRBV7-8 | . | CASSSLPSGIRETQYF | TGTGCCAGCAGTTCCCTCCCTTCGGGGATTCGCGAGACCCAGTACTTC
. | TRBJ2-7 | TRBV19 | medium-sized | CASEAPGHPYEQYF | TGTGCCAGTGAAGCACCGGGACATCCCTACGAGCAGTACTTC
TRBD2 | TRBJ2-1 | TRBV7-9 | . | CASSPSGTYNEQFF | TGTGCCAGCAGCCCTAGCGGGACGTACAATGAGCAGTTCTTC
. | TRBJ2-7 | TRBV5-4 | . | CASSSNFAPYEQYF | TGTGCCAGCAGCTCAAACTTCGCGCCCTACGAGCAGTACTTC
TRBD1 | TRBJ2-3 | TRBV6-5 | once | CASSYGQASTDTQYF | TGTGCCAGCAGTTACGGACAGGCTAGCACAGATACGCAGTATTTT
. | TRBJ1-1 | TRBV2 | . | CASSLAGNTEAFF | TGTGCCAGCAGCCTGGCTGGGAACACTGAAGCTTTCTTT